The 23 T cell receptor beta chains below were found in one sample sequenced in a study of shared T cell receptors in the human thymus. The data were produced by immunoSEQ multiplex PCR, yet TCRdb's version contains in-frame clones alone and is incomplete. Among 600,000 or so clones listed, about 87% were seen once. These same records also appear under a second study, on human thymus T cells.

The sample consisted of thymocytes. Receptors originate from a boy in the first two years of life with a congenital heart defect.

The chain employs TRBV5-1 and TRBJ2-3; 10 nucleotides line up with TRBD2. J gave up 0 bases and V 4 bases, and 5 bases lay outside the gene matches. CDR1 and CDR2 (germline): SGHRS, YFSETQ. The CDR3 sequence is 16 residues long. CDR3 sequence reads: CASSARTSGSTDTQYF. CDR3 sequence (DNA): TGCGCCAGCAGCGCGAGGACTAGCGGAAGCACAGATACGCAGTATTTT.

The chain carries TRBV6-5 and TRBJ2-1, with 7 bases fitting TRBD2. The CDR3 consists of 15 residues. V gave up 6 bases and J gave up 5 bases; unmatched junction bases: 10. The germline V gene has CDR1 MNHEY and CDR2 SVGAGI. The CDR3: CASSRLAGLNNEQFF. CDR3 DNA sequence: TGTGCCAGCAGCCGTTTAGCGGGCCTCAACAATGAGCAGTTCTTC.

This sequence joins TRBV30 and TRBJ1-6; TRBD1 is a possible D gene (5 bases). The CDR3 is made up of 18 amino acids. The V and J ends lost 0 bases and 0 bases respectively, with 15 bases between them. Germline lookup yields CDR1 GTSNPN and CDR2 SVGIG (reference sequence). CDR3 residues: CAWSVRGSFNSYNSPLHF. The CDR3 coding sequence is TGTGCCTGGAGTGTAAGGGGCAGTTTTAACTCCTATAATTCACCCCTCCACTTT.

The chain recombines TRBV28 with TRBJ2-4; 10 nucleotides agree with TRBD1. The trim removed 5 bases at V and 6 bases at J, leaving 7 bases unmatched. CDR1 MDHEN and CDR2 SYDVKM come from the germline V gene. This CDR3 is 15 amino acids long. CDR3 coding DNA: TGTGCCAGCAGTGGGGACAGGGGAGGAGCAAACATTCAGTACTTC. Protein: CASSGDRGGANIQYF.

This clone has only a few counts. The chain joins TRBV4-3 to TRBJ1-4; no clear D. The germline gives CDR1 LGHNA, CDR2 YSLEER. This CDR3 spans 16 amino acids. Trimming took off 0 bases at V and 0 bases at J, with 8 bases between the two ends. The CDR3 region is CASSQEAGATNEKLFF. The CDR3 bases are TGCGCCAGCAGCCAAGAGGCGGGCGCAACTAATGAAAAACTGTTTTTT.

The gene calls are TRBV4-3 and TRBJ1-6; tentative D call: TRBD1 (6 bases). Between the trimmed V and J ends, which lost 4 bases and 5 bases, there was a span of 15 bases. The germline V gene has CDR1 LGHNA and CDR2 YSLEER. CDR3 length: 16 residues. CDR3 sequence: CASSRNREADNSPLHF. The CDR3 coding sequence is TGCGCCAGCAGCCGGAACAGGGAAGCGGATAATTCACCCCTCCACTTT.

This sequence joins TRBV27 and TRBJ2-1; 10 nucleotides align to TRBD2. The CDR3 is 17 amino acids. Germline V gene sequence: CDR1 MNHEY, CDR2 SMNVEV (reference sequence). The V segment lost 5 bases and the J segment 0 bases; nucleotides outside the gene matches: 7. CDR3 sequence reads: CASSAVAGGLSYNEQFF. In nucleotides, the CDR3 is TGTGCCAGCAGTGCCGTAGCGGGAGGCCTCTCCTACAATGAGCAGTTCTTC.

The CDR3 protein is CAIRDTDREDGYTF. The CDR3 nucleotides are TGTGCCATCAGAGACACCGACAGGGAGGATGGCTACACCTTC. The V gene is TRBV10-3, the J gene TRBJ1-2, with TRBD1 identical over 7 bases. This CDR3 is 14 amino acids long. V was pared by 6 bases and J by 6 bases, with 10 bases of the junction left unmatched. Germline CDR1 is ENHRY and CDR2 is SYGVKD.

CDR3 in amino acids: CASSPVEGNTEAFF. CDR3 bases: TGTGCCAGCAGCCCCGTCGAGGGGAACACTGAAGCTTTCTTT. The chain is built from TRBV7-8 and TRBJ1-1; D uncertain. This CDR3 is built from 14 residues. The V end was cut by 5 bases, the J end by 1 base, with 11 bases between. Looked up from germline, CDR1 is SGHVS and CDR2 is FQNEAQ.

The chain is built from TRBV2 and TRBJ2-7; D gene ambiguous. From germline, CDR1 is SNHLY and CDR2 FYNNEI. V shed 3 bases and J shed 0 bases, with 12 bases lying between them. This CDR3 region has 15 residues. CDR3 nucleotides: TGTGCCAGCAGTGAGGTTGGCGGTAGCTCCTACGAGCAGTACTTC. Protein: CASSEVGGSSYEQYF.

The chain carries TRBV11-2 and TRBJ2-3; 11 nucleotides agree with TRBD2. V was pared by 5 bases and J by 0 bases, with 13 bases of the junction left unmatched. Looked up from germline, CDR1 is SGHAT and CDR2 is FQNNGV. CDR3 length: 19 residues. The CDR3 nucleotides read TGTGCCAGCAGCCCTAATACCGGGACTAGCGGATCTAGCACAGATACGCAGTATTTT. Its protein is CASSPNTGTSGSSTDTQYF.

The chain combines TRBV5-5 with TRBJ1-1; 8 bases match TRBD1. CDR1 and CDR2 from the germline V gene are SGHKS and YYEKEE (reference sequence). This CDR3 has 12 amino acids. V dropped 4 bases and J dropped 7; count of bases not matched to a gene: 3. The CDR3 spells CASSRGQGEAFF. In DNA, the CDR3 is TGTGCCAGCAGCCGTGGACAGGGTGAAGCTTTCTTT. Filled out from reference TRBV5-5 and TRBJ1-1, the complete variable domain reads DAGVTQSPTHLIKTRGQQVTLRCSPISGHKSVSWYQQVLGQGPQFIFQYYEKEERGRGNFPDRFSARQFPNYSSELNVNALLLGDSALYLCASSRGQGEAFFGQGTRLTVV.

The chain uses TRBV4-3 and TRBJ1-3; 8 bases line up with TRBD1. Unmatched junction bases numbered 20, after V lost 1 base and J lost 0 bases. CDR1 is LGHNA and CDR2 is YSLEER in the germline V gene. This CDR3 contains 22 residues. The DNA for the CDR3 is TGCGCCAGCAGCCAAGTTCGGTCCCCCGACAGGGGCCCTCCAAGCTCTGGAAACACCATATATTTT. Translating it yields CASSQVRSPDRGPPSSGNTIYF.

This clone was recorded a few times. The chain combines TRBV4-3 with TRBJ1-3; no firm D call. Trimming left V 1 base short and J 8 bases short, with 12 bases between. The germline V gene encodes CDR1 LGHNA and CDR2 YSLEER. This CDR3 has 14 amino acids. In nucleotides, the CDR3 is TGCGCCAGCAGCCAAGGAGCCTCCGGGTACACCATATATTTT. This gives the protein CASSQGASGYTIYF.

The genes are TRBV4-1 and TRBJ1-1; D gene uncertain. This CDR3 region has 14 residues. V lost 1 base and J 5 bases, leaving 11 bases between the germline ends. Germline CDR1 MGHRA, CDR2 YSYEKL. CDR3 residues: CASSQVSGLTEAFF. The CDR3, as DNA: TGCGCCAGCAGCCAAGTTTCAGGACTAACTGAAGCTTTCTTT.

The chain carries TRBV6-5 and TRBJ2-7; 9 positions agree with TRBD2. Germline V CDR1 and CDR2: MNHEY, SVGAGI. The CDR3 has 16 amino acids. Trimming at V came to 2 bases and at J to 0 bases, leaving 5 bases not matched to a gene. Here the CDR3 reads CASSYGSSGASYEQYF. The CDR3 region has the DNA TGTGCCAGCAGTTACGGCTCTAGCGGGGCCTCCTACGAGCAGTACTTC.

The genes are TRBV10-3 and TRBJ2-1, with 11 nucleotides matching TRBD2. Germline loops: CDR1 ENHRY, CDR2 SYGVKD. This CDR3 contains 15 residues. The J segment lost 2 bases and the V segment lost 6 bases, leaving 3 bases of the junction unmatched. The CDR3 loop reads CAIRGTSGPYNEQFF. CDR3 bases: TGTGCCATCAGAGGGACTAGCGGCCCCTACAATGAGCAGTTCTTC.

V and J are TRBV7-8 and TRBJ2-5; D unclear. The CDR3 extends over 14 amino acids. Deletions cut 0 bases from V and 5 bases from J, with 10 bases between. The germline V gene encodes CDR1 SGHVS and CDR2 FQNEAQ. CDR3 bases: TGTGCCAGCAGCTTAGCGCTAATACTGGAGACCCAGTACTTC. Translated, it gives CASSLALILETQYF.

This clone showed up just once. V gene TRBV25-1 combines with J gene TRBJ2-7, with 9 bases lining up with TRBD1. V lost 2 bases, J lost 2 bases, and 4 bases stayed unmatched. Germline V lookup: CDR1 MGHDK, CDR2 SYGVNS. This CDR3 is built from 15 residues. In DNA form, the CDR3 reads TGTGCCAGCAGTGAACCGGGACAGGGCCCCTACGAGCAGTACTTC. Translation gives CASSEPGQGPYEQYF.

This sequence joins TRBV14 and TRBJ2-7; 9 bases match TRBD1. Germline V gene sequence: CDR1 SGHDN, CDR2 FVKESK. V gave up 1 base and J gave up 5 bases; unmatched junction bases: 6. There are 15 residues in the CDR3. This CDR3 reads CASSQVQGATHEQYF. CDR3 nucleotide sequence: TGTGCCAGCAGCCAAGTACAGGGGGCCACCCACGAGCAGTACTTC. Full variable domain (outside the CDR3, taken from reference TRBV14 and TRBJ2-7): EAGVTQFPSHSVIEKGQTVTLRCDPISGHDNLYWYRRVMGKEIKFLLHFVKESKQDESGMPNNRFLAERTGGTYSTLKVQPAELEDSGVYFCASSQVQGATHEQYFGPGTRLTVT.

This chain connects TRBV9 to TRBJ1-6, with 7 bases lining up with TRBD1. The CDR3 extends over 15 amino acids. J lost 3 bases, V lost 0 bases, and 0 bases had no gene match. Per the germline V gene, CDR1 is SGDLS and CDR2 is YYNGEE. The CDR3 loop is CASSVGQGYNSPLHF. The CDR3 region has the DNA TGTGCCAGCAGCGTAGGACAGGGCTATAATTCACCCCTCCACTTT.

Comment on this clone: Distinct nucleotide sequences in the sample also encode this CDR3. The J gene is TRBJ2-7, the V gene TRBV9, with D perhaps TRBD2 (7 bases). CDR3 size: 14 residues. Germline V lookup: CDR1 SGDLS, CDR2 YYNGEE. V lost 4 bases and J 1 base, leaving 12 bases between the germline ends. The CDR3 coding sequence is TGTGCCAGCAGCCCGGGGGGCAGTTCCTACGAGCAGTACTTC. This sequence encodes CASSPGGSSYEQYF. Combining the CDR3 with reference TRBV9 and TRBJ2-7 gives the whole variable domain DSGVTQTPKHLITATGQRVTLRCSPRSGDLSVYWYQQSLDQGLQFLIQYYNGEERAKGNILERFSAQQFPDLHSELNLSSLELGDSALYFCASSPGGSSYEQYFGPGTRLTVT.

This clone was detected only once. J is TRBJ2-7 and V is TRBV28, with 8 nucleotides matching TRBD2. The V segment lost 6 bases and the J segment 3 bases; nucleotides outside the gene matches: 10. The V gene's germline CDR1 is MDHEN and CDR2 SYDVKM. The CDR3 has 15 residues. CDR3 in DNA: TGTGCCAGCAGCAAAAGCGGGAGTCCGAGCTACGAGCAGTACTTC. Translated: CASSKSGSPSYEQYF. The full variable domain, completed using reference TRBV28 and TRBJ2-7, is DVKVTQSSRYLVKRTGEKVFLECVQDMDHENMFWYRQDPGLGLRLIYFSYDVKMKEKGDIPEGYSVSREKKERFSLILESASTNQTSMYLCASSKSGSPSYEQYFGPGTRLTVT.